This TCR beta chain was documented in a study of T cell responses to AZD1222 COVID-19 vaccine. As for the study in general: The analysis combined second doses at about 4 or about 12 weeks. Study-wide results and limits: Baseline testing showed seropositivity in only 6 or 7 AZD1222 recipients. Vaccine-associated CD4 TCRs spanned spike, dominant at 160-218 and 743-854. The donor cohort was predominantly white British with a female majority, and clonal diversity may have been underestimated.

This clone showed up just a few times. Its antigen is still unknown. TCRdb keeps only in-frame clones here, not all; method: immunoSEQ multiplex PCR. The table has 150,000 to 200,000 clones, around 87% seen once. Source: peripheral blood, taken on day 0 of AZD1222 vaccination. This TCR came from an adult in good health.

The CDR3 region has the DNA TGCGCCAGCAGTCTAGGGGGCGGCTATGGCTACACCTTC. It is translated as CASSLGGGYGYTF. V gene TRBV10-1 combines with J gene TRBJ1-2; 7 positions agree with TRBD1. The CDR3 consists of 13 residues. Germline V lookup: CDR1 WNHNN, CDR2 SYGVQD (reference sequence). With V trimmed by 5 bases and J by 4 bases, 4 bases remained unmatched.